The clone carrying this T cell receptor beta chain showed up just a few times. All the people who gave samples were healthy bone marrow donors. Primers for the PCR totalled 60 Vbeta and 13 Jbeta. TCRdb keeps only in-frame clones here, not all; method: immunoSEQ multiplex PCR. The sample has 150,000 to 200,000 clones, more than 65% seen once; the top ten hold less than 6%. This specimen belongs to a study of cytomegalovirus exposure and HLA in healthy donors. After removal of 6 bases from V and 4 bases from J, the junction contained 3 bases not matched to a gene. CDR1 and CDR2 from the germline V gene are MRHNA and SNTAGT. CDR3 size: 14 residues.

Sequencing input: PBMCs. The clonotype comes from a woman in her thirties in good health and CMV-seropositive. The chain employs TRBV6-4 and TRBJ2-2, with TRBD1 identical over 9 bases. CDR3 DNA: TGTGCCAGCAGCCGGGACAGGGTCACCGGGGAGCTGTTTTTT. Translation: CASSRDRVTGELFF.